The 2 T cell receptor beta chains in this list originate from one sample, sequenced in a study of OX40 agonist ivuxolimab in advanced cancers. The repertoire was sequenced with immunoSEQ multiplex PCR; TCRdb's copy has only in-frame clones and lacks some. The sample gives approximately 98,000 clones, roughly 90% of which show up once; roughly 0.66% is in the top ten. Sequenced here: CD4+ or CD8+ T cells sorted from blood, sampled in a trial of the OX40 agonist ivuxolimab. The receptors were sampled from an adult with an advanced solid tumor such as melanoma, head and neck, liver or kidney cancer.

The rearrangement links TRBV5-8 to TRBJ1-5, with D possibly TRBD1 on 6 matching bases. Germline-derived CDR1 and CDR2 are SGHTS and YDEGEE. Trimming pared 4 bases from V and 6 bases from J, leaving 23 bases between. The CDR3 contains 17 residues. CDR3 region: CASSTLQGPTRIQPQHF. The CDR3 DNA sequence: TGTGCCAGCAGCACCCTACAGGGCCCCACCCGGATTCAGCCCCAGCATTTT.

The chain combines TRBV7-6 with TRBJ2-3; 11 positions agree with TRBD2. Germline CDR1 and CDR2: SGHVS and FNYEAQ. V gave up 2 bases and J gave up 1 base; unmatched junction bases: 5. The CDR3 length is 17 residues. CDR3: CASSLIAGLAGTDTQYF. Here the CDR3 DNA reads TGTGCCAGCAGCTTAATAGCGGGACTAGCGGGCACAGATACGCAGTATTTT.